Shown below are 29 T cell receptor beta chains from a single sample sequenced in a study of vaccination and CD4 T cells after COVID-19. Treatment indicated: roughly ten-day PBMC culture with coronavirus spike peptide pools or control peptides (ViraFEST assay). Their cognate antigens are unknown. Cultured CD4+ T cell DNA underwent sequencing with the Oncomine TCR Beta short-read assay. TCRdb re-called the PCR reads with MiXCR, one entry per CDR3 protein. The table has 7,000 or so distinct CDR3 sequences, about 76% seen once; the top ten hold roughly 15%. The sequenced sample consisted of CD4+ T cells from blood, cultured in vitro. The receptors come from a human donor who had recovered from COVID-19.

This clonotype was seen once. V gene TRBV27 combines with J gene TRBJ1-5, with D possibly TRBD1 on 6 matching bases. CDR1 is MNHEY, CDR2 SMNVEV, per germline (reference sequence). V dropped 3 bases and J dropped 5 bases, with 14 bases sitting between them. The CDR3 totals 15 residues. Written as DNA, the CDR3 is TGTGCCAGCAGTTTGGAGGGGGGATGGGATCAGCCCCAGCATTTT. Translated, it gives CASSLEGGWDQPQHF.

A few counts support this clonotype. The chain links TRBV28 to TRBJ2-1; 9 nucleotides align to TRBD2. This CDR3 has 16 amino acids. V gave up 7 bases and J gave up 1 base; unmatched junction bases: 8. Germline V gives CDR1 MDHEN, CDR2 SYDVKM. The CDR3 DNA is TGTGCCAGCACCGAGGGACTAGCAGGGTCCTACAATGAGCAGTTCTTC. Translating it yields CASTEGLAGSYNEQFF.

The CDR3 reads CASSGRTDPPGYTF. The CDR3 coding sequence is TGTGCCAGCAGCGGAAGGACAGATCCCCCTGGCTACACCTTC. The chain recombines TRBV7-2 with TRBJ1-2, with D perhaps matching TRBD1 (6 bases). Germline assignment: CDR1 SGHTA and CDR2 FQGNSA. The CDR3 length is 14 residues. V lost 5 bases and J lost 7, with 17 bases in between.

The V and J genes are TRBV6-4 and TRBJ1-2; 8 bases fit TRBD1. The CDR3 has 12 residues. Germline CDR1 is MRHNA and CDR2 is SNTAGT. J gave up 13 bases and V 4 bases, and 8 bases lay outside the gene matches. CDR3 amino acids: CASSARTGSGTF. CDR3 DNA: TGTGCCAGCAGTGCGAGGACAGGGTCCGGCACCTTC.

The chain recombines TRBV27 with TRBJ1-2, with D hard to call. This CDR3 comprises 15 residues. Between the trimmed V and J ends, which lost 2 bases and 4 bases, there was a span of 14 bases. In germline, CDR1 is MNHEY, CDR2 SMNVEV (reference sequence). CDR3 region: CASSLQALSPYGYTF. The CDR3, as DNA: TGTGCCAGCAGTTTACAGGCCCTTTCCCCCTATGGCTACACCTTC.

The chain has TRBV10-3 and TRBJ1-1; D unresolved. Germline V gene sequence: CDR1 ENHRY, CDR2 SYGVKD. The V gene lost 0 bases and the J gene lost 1 base, with 12 bases spanning the gap. The CDR3 loop spans 16 amino acids. The CDR3 is CAISESVLGANTEAFF. The CDR3 DNA reads TGTGCCATCAGTGAGTCGGTCTTGGGTGCGAACACTGAAGCTTTCTTT.

The J gene is TRBJ1-1, the V gene TRBV27; D unclear. V gave up 6 bases and J gave up 8 bases, with 16 bases separating them. CDR1 is MNHEY and CDR2 is SMNVEV in the germline V gene (reference sequence). There are 13 residues in the CDR3. The CDR3 DNA follows: TGTGCCAGCAGCTTGCGATCTCTTACCGAAGCTTTCTTT. Protein: CASSLRSLTEAFF.

Only one count was recorded for this clonotype. This sequence joins TRBV15 and TRBJ2-5, with D possibly TRBD2 on 6 matching bases. This CDR3 has 16 amino acids. Trimming took off 1 base at V and 0 bases at J, with 12 bases between the two ends. CDR1 and CDR2 (germline): LNHNV, YYDKDF (reference sequence). The CDR3 DNA reads as TGTGCCACCAGCAGAGGGCAGATAGCGGACCAAGAGACCCAGTACTTC. Translation gives CATSRGQIADQETQYF.

This clonotype has more than one count but fewer than ten. The rearrangement links TRBV7-2 to TRBJ1-2; 8 nucleotides agree with TRBD1. The junction had 5 bases not matched to a gene; V was cut back by 5 bases and J by 3 bases. CDR1 SGHTA and CDR2 FQGNSA come from the germline V gene. This CDR3 is 14 amino acids long. CDR3 loop: CASSIPGGYYGYTF. The CDR3 nucleotides read TGTGCCAGCAGCATACCAGGGGGCTACTATGGCTACACCTTC.

V usage is TRBV24-1 and J usage is TRBJ2-5; D remains ambiguous. V was cut by 1 base and J by 7 bases, with 12 bases left in between. The CDR3 covers 14 residues. CDR1 and CDR2 from the germline V gene are KGHDR and SFDVKD. The CDR3 region has the DNA TGTGCCACCAGTGATTTCGGGCCCTCGGGGACCCAGTACTTC. Protein: CATSDFGPSGTQYF.

This chain links TRBV27 with TRBJ2-7, with D possibly TRBD1 on 6 matching bases. The CDR3 totals 13 residues. V lost 6 bases to trimming and J lost 5 bases, with 14 bases between them. Germline V gene sequence: CDR1 MNHEY, CDR2 SMNVEV (reference sequence). CDR3 sequence: CASRDTGSNEQYF. The CDR3 DNA follows: TGTGCCAGCAGGGATACAGGGTCCAACGAGCAGTACTTC.

The chain employs TRBV6-1 and TRBJ1-1; D not certain. Germline lookup yields CDR1 MNHNS and CDR2 SASEGT. This CDR3 is 14 amino acids long. With 5 bases removed from V and 0 bases from J, the gap between germline ends came to 10 bases. Here the CDR3 DNA reads TGTGCCAGCAGTCGGGGAGAGCTGAACACTGAAGCTTTCTTT. Its translation is CASSRGELNTEAFF.

The rearrangement joins TRBV29-1 to TRBJ2-2; D is ambiguous. Germline V CDR1 and CDR2: SQVTM, ANQGSEA. V lost 6 bases, J lost 2 bases, and 13 bases lay in between. The CDR3 totals 14 residues. In nucleotides, the CDR3 is TGCAGCGTCGGTTTGGGTGTTAACACCGGGGAGCTGTTTTTT. Its protein is CSVGLGVNTGELFF.

V and J are TRBV27 and TRBJ1-2, with 8 bases matching TRBD1. There are 14 residues in the CDR3. J lost 4 bases, V lost 7 bases, and 8 bases had no gene match. In germline, CDR1 is MNHEY, CDR2 SMNVEV (reference sequence). In nucleotides, the CDR3 is TGTGCCAGCAAGAGACAGGGGATCTTCTATGGCTACACCTTC. Protein sequence: CASKRQGIFYGYTF.

V gene TRBV28 combines with J gene TRBJ1-2; possibly TRBD1 for D (5 bases). V was clipped by 2 bases and J by 13 bases, with 20 bases between them. The CDR3 totals 14 residues. Germline CDR1 and CDR2: MDHEN and SYDVKM. The CDR3 DNA is TGTGCCAGCAGTTTAGGGGCAAGTGGGTTGACTGGCACCTTC. This gives the protein CASSLGASGLTGTF.

The chain uses TRBV20-1 and TRBJ2-7; TRBD1 matches 7 bases. CDR3 length equals 14 residues. Per germline, CDR1 DFQATT and CDR2 SNEGSKA (reference sequence). Trimming removed 5 bases from V and 0 bases from J; junction bases left unmatched: 7. The CDR3 sequence: CSAPRGRSSYEQYF. CDR3 DNA sequence: TGCAGTGCTCCAAGGGGGCGGAGCTCCTACGAGCAGTACTTC.

The V and J genes are TRBV20-1 and TRBJ1-5, with TRBD1 as a possible D gene (6 bases). This CDR3 is built from 15 residues. The V gene's germline CDR1 is DFQATT and CDR2 SNEGSKA (reference sequence). V was pared by 5 bases and J by 2 bases, with 16 bases between. The CDR3 bases are TGCAGTGCTCCTCAAGGGGGGGTCGGCAATCAGCCCCAGCATTTT. This codes for CSAPQGGVGNQPQHF.

This clonotype has only a few counts. The chain combines TRBV15 with TRBJ2-1, with D perhaps TRBD1 or TRBD2 (5 bases each). CDR1 is LNHNV, CDR2 YYDKDF, per germline (reference sequence). The CDR3 loop spans 16 amino acids. V gave up 8 bases and J gave up 6 bases, with 23 bases separating them. The DNA for the CDR3 is TGTGCCACCCGCCCCTCCGGGACCCTTAGGGCCAATGAGCAGTTCTTC. This sequence encodes CATRPSGTLRANEQFF.

This clonotype appeared a few times. The chain has TRBV28 and TRBJ2-7; D not resolved. CDR1 is MDHEN and CDR2 is SYDVKM in the germline V gene. V lost 2 bases to trimming and J lost 7 bases, with 15 bases between them. CDR3 size: 14 residues. The CDR3: CASSLPNRTPEQYF. The DNA of the CDR3 is TGTGCCAGCAGTTTACCGAACCGGACCCCGGAGCAGTACTTC.

Relative to its sample, this clonotype is medium-sized (0.01 to 0.1%). The genes are TRBV12-3 or TRBV12-4 and TRBJ1-6, with 10 bases identical to TRBD1. V lost 5 bases to trimming and J lost 9 bases; unmatched junction nucleotides: 4. The CDR3 consists of 14 residues. CDR3 in amino acids: CASSRGQGFSPLHF. The CDR3 nucleotides read TGTGCCAGCAGTCGGGGACAGGGGTTTTCACCCCTCCACTTT.

The V gene is TRBV7-8, the J gene TRBJ1-5; TRBD1 might be the D (5 bases). CDR1 is SGHVS and CDR2 is FQNEAQ in the germline V gene. The CDR3 is made up of 13 amino acids. The V gene lost 5 bases and the J gene lost 2 bases, with 7 bases spanning the gap. The CDR3 reads CASSIGGNQPQHF. The CDR3 DNA sequence: TGTGCCAGCAGCATAGGGGGCAATCAGCCCCAGCATTTT.

The chain uses TRBV20-1 and TRBJ1-5, with a weak D call TRBD1 (5 bases). The V end was cut by 5 bases, the J end by 2 bases, with 10 bases between. CDR1 DFQATT and CDR2 SNEGSKA come from the germline V gene (reference sequence). This CDR3 region has 13 residues. The CDR3: CSAPGSGNQPQHF. For the CDR3, the DNA is TGCAGTGCTCCAGGGTCGGGCAATCAGCCCCAGCATTTT.

V and J are TRBV21-1 and TRBJ2-7. TRBV21-1 is recorded as a pseudogene. The length of the CDR3 is 17 residues. The chain's CDR3 is CASSKLFGPRRVHEQYF. CDR3 DNA sequence: TGTGCCAGCAGCAAATTGTTTGGACCTCGTAGGGTCCACGAGCAGTACTTC.

This clonotype was seen a single time. The chain couples TRBV4-1 to TRBJ1-1; D is perhaps TRBD1 (6 bases). Germline lookup yields CDR1 MGHRA and CDR2 YSYEKL. V was cut by 1 base and J by 7 bases, with 16 bases left in between. The CDR3 runs 15 residues. The CDR3 coding sequence is TGCGCCAGCAGCCAAGGTATCCTAGACAGGTTTGAAGCTTTCTTT. Translation: CASSQGILDRFEAFF.

The J gene is TRBJ1-1, the V gene TRBV20-1; 8 nucleotides align to TRBD1. Per the germline V gene, CDR1 is DFQATT and CDR2 is SNEGSKA (reference sequence). The CDR3 has 16 residues. Trimming removed 2 bases from V and 0 bases from J; junction bases left unmatched: 8. CDR3 protein: CSARTQGAVVNTEAFF. CDR3 sequence (DNA): TGCAGTGCTAGAACTCAGGGGGCGGTGGTGAACACTGAAGCTTTCTTT.

This clonotype has more than one count but fewer than ten. The chain joins TRBV6-5 to TRBJ2-7; tentatively, D is TRBD1 (5 bases). CDR1 and CDR2 (germline): MNHEY, SVGAGI. Trimming removed 6 bases at V and 6 bases at J, with 9 bases between. This CDR3 is 11 amino acids long. CDR3 in amino acids: CASRYTGEQYF. CDR3 nucleotide sequence: TGTGCCAGCAGATACACAGGCGAGCAGTACTTC.

V is TRBV7-8 and J is TRBJ2-7; D perhaps matches TRBD2 (6 bases). The V end was cut by 0 bases, the J end by 1 base, with 7 bases between. Germline loops: CDR1 SGHVS, CDR2 FQNEAQ. The CDR3 contains 14 residues. CDR3 nucleotides: TGTGCCAGCAGCTTAGCGGGAGGTTCCTACGAGCAGTACTTC. It codes for CASSLAGGSYEQYF.

This clonotype was seen a single time. J is TRBJ2-1 and V is TRBV7-2; tentatively, D is TRBD2 (6 bases). The CDR3 loop spans 15 amino acids. Germline assignment: CDR1 SGHTA and CDR2 FQGNSA. V was pared by 4 bases and J by 6 bases, with 16 bases between. CDR3 protein: CASSSPIRESNEQFF. The CDR3 bases are TGTGCCAGCAGCTCCCCGATCCGGGAGAGCAATGAGCAGTTCTTC.

The rearrangement uses TRBV7-2 and TRBJ2-7; TRBD1 agrees at 8 bases. The ends lost 7 bases at V and 4 bases at J; junction bases unmatched: 9. Looked up from germline, CDR1 is SGHTA and CDR2 is FQGNSA. The CDR3 spans 14 residues. The CDR3 DNA reads TGTGCCAGCACCACGGACAGGGATGTTTACGAGCAGTACTTC. It translates to CASTTDRDVYEQYF.